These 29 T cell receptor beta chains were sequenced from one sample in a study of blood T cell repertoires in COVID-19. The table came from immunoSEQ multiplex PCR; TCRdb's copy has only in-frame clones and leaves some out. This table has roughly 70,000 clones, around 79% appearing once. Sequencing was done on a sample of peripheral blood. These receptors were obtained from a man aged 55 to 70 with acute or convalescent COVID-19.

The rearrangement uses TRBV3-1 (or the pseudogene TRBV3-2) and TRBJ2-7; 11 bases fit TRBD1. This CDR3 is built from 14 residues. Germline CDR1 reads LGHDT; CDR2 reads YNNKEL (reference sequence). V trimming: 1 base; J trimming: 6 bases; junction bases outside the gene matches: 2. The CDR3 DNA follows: TGTGCCAGCAGCCAAGTAGGGACAGGGGGCGAGCAGTACTTC. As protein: CASSQVGTGGEQYF.

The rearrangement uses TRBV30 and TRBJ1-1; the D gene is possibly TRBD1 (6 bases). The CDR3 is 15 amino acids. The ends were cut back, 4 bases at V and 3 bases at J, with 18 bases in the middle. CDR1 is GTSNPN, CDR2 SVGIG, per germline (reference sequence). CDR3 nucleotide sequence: TGTGCCTGGAACGGAAGAGGGGGAAGGGACACTGAAGCTTTCTTT. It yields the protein CAWNGRGGRDTEAFF. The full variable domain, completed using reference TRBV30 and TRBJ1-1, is SQTIHQWPATLVQPVGSPLSLECTVEGTSNPNLYWYRQAAGRGLQLLFYSVGIGQISSEVPQNLSASRPQDRQFILSSKKLLLSDSGFYLCAWNGRGGRDTEAFFGQGTRLTVV.

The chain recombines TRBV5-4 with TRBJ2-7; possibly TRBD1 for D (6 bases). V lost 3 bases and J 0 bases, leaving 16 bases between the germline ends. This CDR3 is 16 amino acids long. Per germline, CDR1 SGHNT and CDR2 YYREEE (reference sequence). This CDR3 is CASSSPWTDSSYEQYF. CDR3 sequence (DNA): TGTGCCAGCAGCTCGCCCTGGACAGATAGCTCCTACGAGCAGTACTTC.

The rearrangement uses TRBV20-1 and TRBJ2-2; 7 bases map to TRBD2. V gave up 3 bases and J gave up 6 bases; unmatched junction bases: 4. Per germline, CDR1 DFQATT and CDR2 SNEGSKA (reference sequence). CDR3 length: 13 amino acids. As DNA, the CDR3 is TGCAGTGCTAGTGTTGGGGGGGCCGGGGAGCTGTTTTTT. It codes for CSASVGGAGELFF.

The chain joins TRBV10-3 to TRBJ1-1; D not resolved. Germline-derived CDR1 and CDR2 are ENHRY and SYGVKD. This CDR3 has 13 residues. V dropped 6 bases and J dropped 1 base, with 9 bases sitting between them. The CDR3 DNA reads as TGTGCCATCAGCCCTCAGAAGAACACTGAAGCTTTCTTT. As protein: CAISPQKNTEAFF.

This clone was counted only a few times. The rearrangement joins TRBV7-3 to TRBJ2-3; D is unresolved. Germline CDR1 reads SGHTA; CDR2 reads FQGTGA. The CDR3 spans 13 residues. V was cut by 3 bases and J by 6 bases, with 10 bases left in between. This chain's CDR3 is CASSLFSQDTQYF. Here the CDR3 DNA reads TGTGCCAGCAGCTTGTTCTCGCAGGATACGCAGTATTTT. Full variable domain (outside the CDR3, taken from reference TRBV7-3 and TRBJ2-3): GAGVSQTPSNKVTEKGKYVELRCDPISGHTALYWYRQSLGQGPEFLIYFQGTGAADDSGLPNDRFFAVRPEGSVSTLKIQRTERGDSAVYLCASSLFSQDTQYFGPGTRLTVL.

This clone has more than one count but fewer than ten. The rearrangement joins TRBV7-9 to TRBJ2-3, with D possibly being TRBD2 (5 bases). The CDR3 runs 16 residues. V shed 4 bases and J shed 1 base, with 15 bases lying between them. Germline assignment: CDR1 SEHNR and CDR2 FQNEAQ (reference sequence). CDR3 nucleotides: TGTGCCAGCAGCTCGATTCGAGGGATTCGCACAGATACGCAGTATTTT. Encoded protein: CASSSIRGIRTDTQYF.

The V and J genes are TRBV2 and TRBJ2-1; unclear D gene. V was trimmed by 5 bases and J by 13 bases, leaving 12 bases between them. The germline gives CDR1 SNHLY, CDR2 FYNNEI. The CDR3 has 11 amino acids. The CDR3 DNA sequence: TGTGCCAGCAGTCGACTGATGAAACAGTTCTTC. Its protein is CASSRLMKQFF.

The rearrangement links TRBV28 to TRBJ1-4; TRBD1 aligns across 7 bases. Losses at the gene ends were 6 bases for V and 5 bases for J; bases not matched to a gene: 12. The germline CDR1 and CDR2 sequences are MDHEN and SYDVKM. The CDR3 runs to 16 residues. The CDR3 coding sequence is TGTGCCAGCAGCCAAGGGGGAACAGGGGTAAATGAAAAACTGTTTTTT. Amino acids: CASSQGGTGVNEKLFF.

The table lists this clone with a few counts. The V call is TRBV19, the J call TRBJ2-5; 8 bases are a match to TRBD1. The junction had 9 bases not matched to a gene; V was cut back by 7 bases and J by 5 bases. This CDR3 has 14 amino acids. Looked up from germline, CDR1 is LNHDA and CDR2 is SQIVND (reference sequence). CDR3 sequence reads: CASKSGQDWETQYF. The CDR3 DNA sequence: TGTGCCAGTAAATCGGGACAGGACTGGGAGACCCAGTACTTC.

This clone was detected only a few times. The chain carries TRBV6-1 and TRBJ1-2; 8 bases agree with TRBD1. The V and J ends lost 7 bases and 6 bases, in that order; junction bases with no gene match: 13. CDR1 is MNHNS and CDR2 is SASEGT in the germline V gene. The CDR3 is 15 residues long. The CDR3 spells CASNTLDRDEDGYTF. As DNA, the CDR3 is TGTGCCAGCAATACTCTGGACAGGGATGAAGATGGCTACACCTTC.

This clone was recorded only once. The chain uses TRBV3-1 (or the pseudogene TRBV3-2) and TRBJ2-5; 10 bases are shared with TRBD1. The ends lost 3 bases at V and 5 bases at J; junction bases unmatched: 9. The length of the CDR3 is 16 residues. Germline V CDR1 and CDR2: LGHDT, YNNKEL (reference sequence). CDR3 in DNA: TGTGCCAGCAGCCAGGGGACAGGGGCATGGGGGGAGACCCAGTACTTC. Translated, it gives CASSQGTGAWGETQYF.

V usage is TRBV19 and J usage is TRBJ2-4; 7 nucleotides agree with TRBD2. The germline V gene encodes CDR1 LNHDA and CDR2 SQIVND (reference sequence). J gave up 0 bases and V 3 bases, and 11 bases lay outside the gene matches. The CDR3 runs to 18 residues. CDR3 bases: TGTGCCAGTAGTATCCTGGGGAGGGGAGGTCTAGCCAAAAACATTCAGTACTTC. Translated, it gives CASSILGRGGLAKNIQYF. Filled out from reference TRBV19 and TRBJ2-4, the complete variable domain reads DGGITQSPKYLFRKEGQNVTLSCEQNLNHDAMYWYRQDPGQGLRLIYYSQIVNDFQKGDIAEGYSVSREKKESFPLTVTSAQKNPTAFYLCASSILGRGGLAKNIQYFGAGTRLSVL.

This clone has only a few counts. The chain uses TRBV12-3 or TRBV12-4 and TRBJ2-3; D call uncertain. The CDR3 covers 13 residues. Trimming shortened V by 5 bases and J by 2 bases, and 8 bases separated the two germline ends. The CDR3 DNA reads TGTGCCAGCAGTAAATACATCACAGATACGCAGTATTTT. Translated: CASSKYITDTQYF.

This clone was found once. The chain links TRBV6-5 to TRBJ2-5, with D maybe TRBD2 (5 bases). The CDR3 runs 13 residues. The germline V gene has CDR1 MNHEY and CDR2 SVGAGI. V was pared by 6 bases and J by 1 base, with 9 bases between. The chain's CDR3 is CASSPSGQETQYF. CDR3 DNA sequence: TGTGCCAGCAGCCCAAGCGGCCAAGAGACCCAGTACTTC.

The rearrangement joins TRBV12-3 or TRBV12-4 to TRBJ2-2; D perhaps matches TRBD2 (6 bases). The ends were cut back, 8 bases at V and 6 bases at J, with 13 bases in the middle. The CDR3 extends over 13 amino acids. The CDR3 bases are TGTGCCAGCGGGCGGGAAGGGGCCGGGGAGCTGTTTTTT. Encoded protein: CASGREGAGELFF.

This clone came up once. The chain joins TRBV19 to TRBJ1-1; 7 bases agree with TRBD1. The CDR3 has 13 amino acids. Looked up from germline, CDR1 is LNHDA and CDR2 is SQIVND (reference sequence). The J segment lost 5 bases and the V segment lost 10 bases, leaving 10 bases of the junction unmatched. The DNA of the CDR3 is TGTGCCACAACTCAACAGGGGAGTACTGAAGCTTTCTTT. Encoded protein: CATTQQGSTEAFF.

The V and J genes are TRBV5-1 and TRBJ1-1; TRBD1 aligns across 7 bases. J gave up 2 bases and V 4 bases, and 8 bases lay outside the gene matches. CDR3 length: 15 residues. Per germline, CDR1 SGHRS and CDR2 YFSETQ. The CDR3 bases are TGCGCCAGCAGCCAAGGACAGGACCTTAACACTGAAGCTTTCTTT. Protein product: CASSQGQDLNTEAFF.

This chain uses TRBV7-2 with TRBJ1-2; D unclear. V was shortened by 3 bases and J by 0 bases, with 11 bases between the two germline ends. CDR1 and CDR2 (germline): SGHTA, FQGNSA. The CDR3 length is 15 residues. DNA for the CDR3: TGTGCCAGCAGCTTGATGGAGAGGGCTAACTATGGCTACACCTTC. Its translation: CASSLMERANYGYTF.

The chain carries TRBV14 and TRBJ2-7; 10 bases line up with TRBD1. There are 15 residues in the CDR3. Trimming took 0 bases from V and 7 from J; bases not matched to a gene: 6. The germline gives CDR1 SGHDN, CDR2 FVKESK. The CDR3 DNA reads TGTGCCAGCAGCCAAGAAATGGGGACAGGGGAGGAGCAGTACGTC. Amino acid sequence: CASSQEMGTGEEQYV.

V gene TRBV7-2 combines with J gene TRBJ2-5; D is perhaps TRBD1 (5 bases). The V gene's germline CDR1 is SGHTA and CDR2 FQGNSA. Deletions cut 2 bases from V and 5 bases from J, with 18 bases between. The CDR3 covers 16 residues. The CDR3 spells CASSLLGAGTRETQYF. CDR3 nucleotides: TGTGCCAGCAGCTTATTAGGGGCAGGAACACGGGAGACCCAGTACTTC. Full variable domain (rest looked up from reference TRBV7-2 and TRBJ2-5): GAGVSQSPSNKVTEKGKDVELRCDPISGHTALYWYRQSLGQGLEFLIYFQGNSAPDKSGLPSDRFSAERTGGSVSTLTIQRTQQEDSAVYLCASSLLGAGTRETQYFGPGTRLLVL.

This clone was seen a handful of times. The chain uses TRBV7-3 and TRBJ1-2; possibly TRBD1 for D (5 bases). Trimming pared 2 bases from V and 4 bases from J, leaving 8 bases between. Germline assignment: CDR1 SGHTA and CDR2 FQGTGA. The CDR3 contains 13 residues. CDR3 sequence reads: CASSLLGGYGYTF. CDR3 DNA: TGTGCCAGCAGCTTACTGGGGGGCTATGGCTACACCTTC.

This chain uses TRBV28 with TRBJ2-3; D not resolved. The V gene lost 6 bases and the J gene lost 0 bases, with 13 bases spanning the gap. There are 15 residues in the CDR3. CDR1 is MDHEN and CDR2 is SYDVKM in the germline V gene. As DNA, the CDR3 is TGTGCCAGCAGCCCCCAGGCCGCTAGCACAGATACGCAGTATTTT. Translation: CASSPQAASTDTQYF.

CDR3 in DNA: TGCGCCAGCAGCTACAATTCGCAACAACTGTTTTTT. It yields the protein CASSYNSQQLFF. The chain combines TRBV5-1 with TRBJ1-4; D is ambiguous. Germline V gene data show CDR1 as SGHRS and CDR2 as YFSETQ. The CDR3 has 12 amino acids. Trimming took 3 bases from V and 12 from J, leaving 12 bases between them.

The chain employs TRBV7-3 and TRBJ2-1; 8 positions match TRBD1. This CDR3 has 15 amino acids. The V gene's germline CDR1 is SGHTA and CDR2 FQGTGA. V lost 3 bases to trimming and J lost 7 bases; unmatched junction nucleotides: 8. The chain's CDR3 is CASSFDRGIQNEQFF. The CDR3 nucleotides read TGTGCCAGCAGCTTTGACAGGGGTATTCAGAATGAGCAGTTCTTC.

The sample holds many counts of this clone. CDR3 coding DNA: TGTGCCAGTAGTTATTCGTCAGACACCATATATTTT. Translation: CASSYSSDTIYF. The chain employs TRBV19 and TRBJ1-3; D is ambiguous. V dropped 5 bases and J dropped 8 bases, with 10 bases sitting between them. This CDR3 comprises 12 residues. In germline, CDR1 is LNHDA, CDR2 SQIVND (reference sequence).

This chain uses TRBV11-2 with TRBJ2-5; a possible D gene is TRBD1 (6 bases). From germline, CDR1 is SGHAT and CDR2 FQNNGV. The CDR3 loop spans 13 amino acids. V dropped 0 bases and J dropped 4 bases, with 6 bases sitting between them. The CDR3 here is CASSLEQGETQYF. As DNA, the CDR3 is TGTGCCAGCAGCTTAGAACAGGGAGAGACCCAGTACTTC. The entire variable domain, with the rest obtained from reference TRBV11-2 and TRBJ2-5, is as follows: EAGVAQSPRYKIIEKRQSVAFWCNPISGHATLYWYQQILGQGPKLLIQFQNNGVVDDSQLPKDRFSAERLKGVDSTLKIQPAKLEDSAVYLCASSLEQGETQYFGPGTRLLVL.

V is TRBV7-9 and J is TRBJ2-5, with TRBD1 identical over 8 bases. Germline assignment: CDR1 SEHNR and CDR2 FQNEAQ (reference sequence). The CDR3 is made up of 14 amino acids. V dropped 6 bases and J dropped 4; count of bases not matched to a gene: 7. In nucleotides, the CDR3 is TGTGCCAGCAGGACCGACAGGGGAGGAGAGACCCAGTACTTC. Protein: CASRTDRGGETQYF. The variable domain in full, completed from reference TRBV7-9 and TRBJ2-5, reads DTGVSQNPRHKITKRGQNVTFRCDPISEHNRLYWYRQTLGQGPEFLTYFQNEAQLEKSRLLSDRFSAERPKGSFSTLEIQRTEQGDSAMYLCASRTDRGGETQYFGPGTRLLVL.

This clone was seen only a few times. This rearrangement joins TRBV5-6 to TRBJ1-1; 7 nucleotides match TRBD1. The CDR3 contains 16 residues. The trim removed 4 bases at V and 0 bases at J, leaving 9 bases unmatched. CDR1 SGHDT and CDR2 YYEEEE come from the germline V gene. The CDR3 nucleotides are TGTGCCAGCAGCGTGGGGGGGACAGCACTGAACACTGAAGCTTTCTTT. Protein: CASSVGGTALNTEAFF.